Only one count was recorded for the clone carrying this T cell receptor (beta chain). The CDR3 loop spans 14 amino acids. The ends were cut back, 5 bases at V and 2 bases at J, with 12 bases in the middle. Germline assignment: CDR1 SNHLY and CDR2 FYNNEI. This record belongs to a study of control samples from healthy donors and cancer patients. The data were produced by immunoSEQ multiplex PCR, yet TCRdb's version contains in-frame clones alone and is incomplete. The sample has 150,000 to 200,000 clones; about 90% are singletons. Input material: blood. This sequence joins TRBV2 and TRBJ1-1; D unclear. This receptor was obtained from a young man in good health. CDR3 bases: TGTGCCAGCAGTCTCGGGCGACTAAACACTGAAGCTTTCTTT. Translated, it gives CASSLGRLNTEAFF.